This TCR beta chain was retrieved from a study of T-cell memory formation after mild COVID-19. Germline CDR1 is SGHRS and CDR2 is YFSETQ. V was clipped by 0 bases and J by 6 bases; unmatched bases: 5. The CDR3 covers 14 residues. Ten or more counts support this clonotype. A single record per CDR3 protein comes from TCRdb applying MiXCR to the 5' RACE reads. The repertoire holds about 200,000 distinct CDR3 sequences, with 15% to 20% as singletons. Sequencing input: PBMCs or a T cell subset sorted from them (not recorded which). The clonotype was recovered from an adult woman who had mild COVID-19 (a few samples of this study predate the infection). Cell type and time point are not known. The chain carries TRBV5-1 and TRBJ2-7; 8 bases are shared with TRBD1. The chain's CDR3 is CASSLEGQGTEQYF. CDR3 in DNA: TGCGCCAGCAGCTTGGAAGGACAGGGTACCGAGCAGTACTTC.